This passage covers 31 T cell receptor beta chains from one sample sequenced in a study of OX40 agonist ivuxolimab in advanced cancers. The data were produced by immunoSEQ multiplex PCR, yet TCRdb's version contains in-frame clones alone and is incomplete. The table has about 59,000 clones, less than 95% seen once. Sequenced here: CD4+ or CD8+ T cells sorted from blood, sampled in a trial of the OX40 agonist ivuxolimab. The origin of the receptors is an adult with an advanced solid tumor such as melanoma, head and neck, liver or kidney cancer.

J is TRBJ2-7 and V is TRBV7-6, with D perhaps matching TRBD1 (6 bases). The CDR3 loop spans 14 amino acids. Between the trimmed V and J ends, which lost 5 bases and 1 base, there was a span of 12 bases. Germline CDR1 reads SGHVS; CDR2 reads FNYEAQ. The chain's CDR3 is CASSLGGRSYEQYF. In DNA, the CDR3 is TGTGCCAGCAGCCTTGGGGGCCGGTCCTACGAGCAGTACTTC.

V and J are TRBV5-1 and TRBJ2-1; 10 bases map to TRBD2. The V gene end was trimmed by 0 bases and the J gene end by 2 bases; junction bases not matched to a gene: 8. Germline V gene sequence: CDR1 SGHRS, CDR2 YFSETQ. CDR3 length: 18 residues. The CDR3 sequence is CASSLAGASGSAYNEQFF. The CDR3 nucleotides are TGCGCCAGCAGCTTGGCCGGGGCTAGCGGGAGTGCCTACAATGAGCAGTTCTTC.

A few counts support this clone. Germline and junction disagree at one end, which may indicate a read error. The chain employs TRBV7-9 and TRBJ1-3, with 7 bases identical to TRBD1. Germline CDR1 is SEHNR and CDR2 is FQNEAQ (reference sequence). This CDR3 comprises 13 residues. The CDR3 bases are TGTGCCAGCAGCGCGACCAATAAAGACAGGGAAGATTTT. This translates into CASSATNKDREDF.

The CDR3 here is CASSLFRGNEQYF. The CDR3 region has the DNA TGTGCCAGCAGTTTATTTAGGGGGAACGAGCAGTACTTC. The gene calls are TRBV27 and TRBJ2-7, with a weak D call TRBD1 (6 bases). V gave up 1 base and J gave up 5 bases, with 9 bases separating them. The CDR3 covers 13 residues. Germline V gives CDR1 MNHEY, CDR2 SMNVEV (reference sequence).

V usage is TRBV19 and J usage is TRBJ1-5, with TRBD1 identical over 7 bases. The CDR3 covers 14 residues. Germline CDR1 reads LNHDA; CDR2 reads SQIVND (reference sequence). V lost 7 bases to trimming and J lost 4 bases; unmatched junction nucleotides: 7. CDR3 sequence reads: CASTTQGRNQPQHF. The DNA of the CDR3 is TGTGCCAGTACTACACAGGGGAGAAATCAGCCCCAGCATTTT.

The chain recombines TRBV12-5 with TRBJ2-7, with 12 bases matching TRBD1. The CDR3 is 15 residues long. The germline V gene encodes CDR1 LGHNT and CDR2 FRNRAP. With 2 bases clipped from V and 2 bases from J, the junction kept 1 base outside the gene matches. CDR3 sequence: CASGLRDRGPYEQYF. The DNA for the CDR3 is TGTGCTAGTGGTTTGAGGGACAGGGGGCCCTACGAGCAGTACTTC.

V and J are TRBV28 and TRBJ1-1; tentative D call: TRBD1 (5 bases). Germline assignment: CDR1 MDHEN and CDR2 SYDVKM. The ends were cut back, 4 bases at V and 4 bases at J, with 16 bases in the middle. The CDR3 sequence is 15 residues long. The CDR3 here is CASSSRSGWGTEAFF. CDR3 nucleotides: TGTGCCAGCAGTTCCCGATCAGGGTGGGGCACTGAAGCTTTCTTT.

The chain employs TRBV12-5 and TRBJ1-4; possibly TRBD1 for D (5 bases). The CDR3 extends over 15 amino acids. In germline, CDR1 is LGHNT, CDR2 FRNRAP. V was trimmed by 7 bases and J by 3 bases, leaving 15 bases between them. CDR3 sequence: CASASTDSPNEKLFF. The CDR3 DNA reads as TGTGCTAGTGCCTCAACCGACAGCCCTAATGAAAAACTGTTTTTT.

The chain has TRBV4-3 and TRBJ2-6, with 7 positions matching TRBD1. This CDR3 spans 16 amino acids. Germline lookup yields CDR1 LGHNA and CDR2 YSLEER. The ends lost 1 base at V and 2 bases at J; junction bases unmatched: 2. CDR3 residues: CASSQAQGAGANVLTF. The CDR3, as DNA: TGCGCCAGCAGCCAAGCCCAGGGGGCTGGGGCCAACGTCCTGACTTTC.

J is TRBJ2-5 and V is TRBV15; TRBD2 matches 8 bases. V gave up 8 bases and J gave up 2 bases; unmatched junction bases: 10. The CDR3 spans 15 residues. CDR1 is LNHNV and CDR2 is YYDKDF in the germline V gene (reference sequence). CDR3 amino acids: CATRSVSGTQETQYF. As DNA, the CDR3 is TGTGCCACCCGGTCAGTTAGCGGGACACAAGAGACCCAGTACTTC.

The rearrangement uses TRBV4-2 and TRBJ2-2, with D unresolved. The V end was cut by 4 bases, the J end by 5 bases, with 2 bases between. CDR3 size: 11 residues. The germline V gene encodes CDR1 LGHNA and CDR2 YNFKEQ. DNA for the CDR3: TGTGCCAGCAGCCGAACCGGGGAGCTGTTTTTT. Translating gives CASSRTGELFF.

The chain combines TRBV27 with TRBJ2-1; D remains ambiguous. The CDR3 loop spans 15 amino acids. V lost 2 bases to trimming and J lost 0 bases, with 8 bases between them. From germline, CDR1 is MNHEY and CDR2 SMNVEV (reference sequence). This chain's CDR3 is CASSLGRSSYNEQFF. The CDR3 nucleotides are TGTGCCAGCAGTTTAGGGCGAAGCTCCTACAATGAGCAGTTCTTC.

V usage is TRBV9 and J usage is TRBJ2-3; D possibly corresponds to TRBD2 (5 bases). Trimming took off 2 bases at V and 0 bases at J, with 16 bases between the two ends. The germline gives CDR1 SGDLS, CDR2 YYNGEE. CDR3 length: 17 residues. The CDR3 DNA sequence: TGTGCCAGCAGCGTCCCTAAGAGCGGAGGCAGCACAGATACGCAGTATTTT. Translated: CASSVPKSGGSTDTQYF.

This chain links TRBV5-6 with TRBJ2-5; TRBD2 might be the D (9 bases). The length of the CDR3 is 16 residues. Trimming cost V 0 bases and J 9 bases, with 21 bases left between them. Germline-derived CDR1 and CDR2 are SGHDT and YYEEEE. The CDR3 nucleotides read TGTGCCAGCAGCTTGGTGTCTAGCGGGGACAGGTGGGCCCAGTACTTC. Amino acid sequence: CASSLVSSGDRWAQYF.

The J gene is TRBJ2-1, the V gene TRBV7-7, with no clear D. CDR1 is SSHAT and CDR2 is FNYEAQ in the germline V gene (reference sequence). V was clipped by 1 base and J by 6 bases, with 10 bases between them. This CDR3 comprises 14 residues. The CDR3 loop reads CASSLDPFGNEQFF. The CDR3, as DNA: TGTGCCAGCAGCTTAGACCCCTTCGGCAATGAGCAGTTCTTC.

This chain links TRBV7-2 with TRBJ1-1, with 7 bases lining up with TRBD1. The CDR3 has 15 amino acids. The germline V gene has CDR1 SGHTA and CDR2 FQGNSA. Trimming removed 5 bases from V and 4 bases from J; junction bases left unmatched: 10. This chain's CDR3 is CASSQFVGQFTEAFF. CDR3 DNA: TGTGCCAGCAGCCAGTTCGTGGGACAGTTCACTGAAGCTTTCTTT.

The chain joins TRBV9 to TRBJ2-1, with unresolved D. Germline CDR1 SGDLS, CDR2 YYNGEE. CDR3 length equals 16 residues. V lost 2 bases and J lost 0, with 12 bases in between. The CDR3 reads CASSVSGLSSYNEQFF. DNA of the CDR3: TGTGCCAGCAGCGTGTCGGGCTTGAGCTCCTACAATGAGCAGTTCTTC.

The V gene is TRBV19, the J gene TRBJ1-5; D not resolved. V was shortened by 1 base and J by 5 bases, with 9 bases between the two germline ends. This CDR3 is 14 amino acids long. The germline V gene encodes CDR1 LNHDA and CDR2 SQIVND (reference sequence). The CDR3 is CASSIVPADQPQHF. The DNA of the CDR3 is TGTGCCAGTAGTATAGTCCCGGCGGATCAGCCCCAGCATTTT.

The genes are TRBV7-7 and TRBJ2-1, with unresolved D. Germline values: CDR1 SSHAT, CDR2 FNYEAQ (reference sequence). V gave up 5 bases and J gave up 4 bases, with 9 bases separating them. This CDR3 comprises 13 residues. CDR3 residues: CASSLRLYNEQFF. CDR3 coding DNA: TGTGCCAGCAGCCTTAGGCTTTACAATGAGCAGTTCTTC.

In regard to this clone: Other DNA sequences of this sample code for an identical CDR3. This rearrangement joins TRBV11-1 to TRBJ1-1, with a tentative D call TRBD1 (5 bases). The CDR3 spans 15 residues. Germline V gives CDR1 SGHAT, CDR2 FQDESV (reference sequence). V shed 6 bases and J shed 7 bases, with 21 bases lying between them. The CDR3 nucleotides are TGTGCCAGCAGAGACACATCGGGGCCGGGCCTTGAAGCTTTCTTT. It is translated as CASRDTSGPGLEAFF.

This chain uses TRBV27 with TRBJ2-7; 9 bases are shared with TRBD1. V gave up 7 bases and J gave up 5 bases; unmatched junction bases: 9. This CDR3 has 14 residues. The germline gives CDR1 MNHEY, CDR2 SMNVEV (reference sequence). The CDR3 protein is CASTPQGQGNEQYF. In nucleotides, the CDR3 is TGTGCCAGCACTCCCCAGGGACAGGGAAACGAGCAGTACTTC.

In this sample, this clone turned up a few times. V gene TRBV4-3 combines with J gene TRBJ2-3; no reliable D call. The CDR3 runs to 16 residues. The germline V and J ends were trimmed by 1 base and 2 bases, with 13 bases remaining between them. CDR1 and CDR2 from the germline V gene are LGHNA and YSLEER. CDR3 in amino acids: CASSQGPRNPTDTQYF. In DNA form, the CDR3 reads TGCGCCAGCAGCCAAGGGCCCAGGAACCCCACAGATACGCAGTATTTT.

The rearrangement uses TRBV4-2 and TRBJ1-5, with 8 nucleotides matching TRBD1. The CDR3 is made up of 16 amino acids. Looked up from germline, CDR1 is LGHNA and CDR2 is YNFKEQ. Germline trimming cut 0 bases from V and 5 bases from J; bases unmatched to any gene: 6. Here the CDR3 DNA reads TGTGCCAGCAGCCAAGAACAGGAGACAGGGGATCAGCCCCAGCATTTT. Translating gives CASSQEQETGDQPQHF.

This chain uses TRBV27 with TRBJ1-3, with D possibly TRBD1 on 6 matching bases. CDR3 size: 18 residues. V was pared by 5 bases and J by 1 base, with 21 bases between. The germline CDR1 and CDR2 sequences are MNHEY and SMNVEV (reference sequence). The CDR3 DNA is TGTGCCAGCAGTCCCACTCCGGGACATCTACCTTCTGGAAACACCATATATTTT. It codes for CASSPTPGHLPSGNTIYF.

The chain has TRBV11-2 and TRBJ2-2; 12 positions match TRBD1. There are 18 residues in the CDR3. Looked up from germline, CDR1 is SGHAT and CDR2 is FQNNGV. V was pared by 7 bases and J by 7 bases, with 16 bases of the junction left unmatched. This CDR3 is CASMGTFGTGGSGGELFF. The DNA for the CDR3 is TGTGCCAGCATGGGGACATTCGGGACAGGGGGCTCGGGCGGGGAGCTGTTTTTT.

The V gene is TRBV28, the J gene TRBJ2-7; a possible D gene is TRBD2 (5 bases). The CDR3 runs 14 residues. Germline V gene lookup returns CDR1 MDHEN and CDR2 SYDVKM. Trimming took 3 bases from V and 7 from J, leaving 16 bases between them. The CDR3: CASSFLGSSWEQYF. CDR3 sequence (DNA): TGTGCCAGCAGTTTTCTGGGGAGCTCTTGGGAGCAGTACTTC.

This clone showed up just a few times. This sequence joins TRBV29-1 and TRBJ2-1; 12 bases fit TRBD2. The CDR3 is 15 residues long. V lost 7 bases, J lost 7 bases, and 11 bases stayed unmatched. Per germline, CDR1 SQVTM and CDR2 ANQGSEA. CDR3 amino acids: CSGELAGGHPNEQFF. The CDR3 region has the DNA TGCAGCGGGGAGCTAGCGGGAGGGCATCCGAATGAGCAGTTCTTC.

The chain links TRBV6-5 to TRBJ2-7; possible D gene TRBD1, 5 bases. The length of the CDR3 is 13 residues. Trimming left V 1 base short and J 4 bases short, with 8 bases between. The germline V gene has CDR1 MNHEY and CDR2 SVGAGI. The CDR3 DNA reads as TGTGCCAGCAGTTACTGGCAGGGATACGAGCAGTACTTC. Translation gives CASSYWQGYEQYF.

The chain carries TRBV6-5 and TRBJ2-7; D gene uncertain. Germline V gene data show CDR1 as MNHEY and CDR2 as SVGAGI. Trimming took 10 bases from V and 0 from J, leaving 10 bases between them. This CDR3 has 12 amino acids. CDR3 sequence (DNA): TGTGCCATCACCGGGTACTCCTACGAGCAGTACTTC. Protein sequence: CAITGYSYEQYF.

The chain carries TRBV6-6 and TRBJ1-2; D uncertain. This CDR3 is built from 12 residues. V was cut by 0 bases and J by 6 bases, with 5 bases left in between. CDR1 is MNHNY and CDR2 is SVGAGI in the germline V gene (reference sequence). The CDR3: CASSYSPDGYTF. Here the CDR3 DNA reads TGTGCCAGCAGTTACTCTCCAGATGGCTACACCTTC.

The table lists this clone with a count of one. J is TRBJ2-7 and V is TRBV4-1, with TRBD2 matching 8 bases. Losses at the gene ends were 1 base for V and 0 bases for J; bases not matched to a gene: 5. CDR3 length: 16 residues. Germline V gives CDR1 MGHRA, CDR2 YSYEKL. CDR3 in amino acids: CASSQGVSGTSYEQYF. CDR3 bases: TGCGCCAGCAGCCAAGGCGTTAGCGGGACCTCCTACGAGCAGTACTTC.